The 19 T cell receptor beta chains below all came from one sample that was sequenced in a study of blood T cell repertoires in COVID-19. The protocol was immunoSEQ multiplex PCR, while the TCRdb copy is restricted to in-frame clones and leaves out a portion. The data show some 66,000 clones, with around 87% seen just once and around 1.2% held by the top ten. The specimen was peripheral blood. The receptors originated from a woman aged 60-70 years with acute or convalescent COVID-19.

The gene calls are TRBV5-1 and TRBJ2-3; TRBD2 might be the D (6 bases). The CDR3 has 16 residues. Germline assignment: CDR1 SGHRS and CDR2 YFSETQ. V was pared by 2 bases and J by 3 bases, with 16 bases between. Here the CDR3 DNA reads TGCGCCAGCAGCTTCTGGGGTGGCGGGGAGACAGATACGCAGTATTTT. Translating gives CASSFWGGGETDTQYF.

This clone has just one count. V gene TRBV16 combines with J gene TRBJ1-5; D not certain. V shed 4 bases and J shed 6 bases, with 10 bases lying between them. Germline V lookup: CDR1 KGHSY, CDR2 FQNENV. CDR3 size: 13 residues. The CDR3 region has the DNA TGTGCCAGCAGCCCGGAACGGGGTCAGCCCCAGCATTTT. It codes for CASSPERGQPQHF.

The chain recombines TRBV18 with TRBJ1-1, with 8 positions matching TRBD1. The ends lost 8 bases at V and 5 bases at J; junction bases unmatched: 10. The CDR3 is 14 amino acids. Per germline, CDR1 KGHSH and CDR2 LQKENI. CDR3: CASLSKTGGTEAFF. The CDR3, as DNA: TGTGCCAGCCTTTCAAAAACAGGGGGAACTGAAGCTTTCTTT.

This rearrangement joins TRBV5-1 to TRBJ1-6, with TRBD1 matching over 8 bases. V lost 4 bases and J lost 9; bases outside the gene matches: 6. Germline V gene lookup returns CDR1 SGHRS and CDR2 YFSETQ. The CDR3 loop spans 14 amino acids. CDR3 in DNA: TGCGCCAGCAGCGGGGACAGGCGAGGTTCACCCCTCCACTTT. Protein sequence: CASSGDRRGSPLHF. Looking up the rest from reference TRBV5-1 and TRBJ1-6 gives the full variable domain: KAGVTQTPRYLIKTRGQQVTLSCSPISGHRSVSWYQQTPGQGLQFLFEYFSETQRNKGNFPGRFSGRQFSNSRSEMNVSTLELGDSALYLCASSGDRRGSPLHFGNGTRLTVT.

The J gene is TRBJ1-2, the V gene TRBV7-8; D is possibly TRBD1 (6 bases). CDR1 is SGHVS and CDR2 is FQNEAQ in the germline V gene. Trimming cost V 6 bases and J 6 bases, with 14 bases left between them. This CDR3 contains 13 residues. DNA for the CDR3: TGTGCCAGCAGACCTACCGACAGGCATGGCTACACCTTC. It translates to CASRPTDRHGYTF. The complete variable domain, with remaining parts taken from reference TRBV7-8 and TRBJ1-2, reads GAGVSQSPRYKVAKRGQDVALRCDPISGHVSLFWYQQALGQGPEFLTYFQNEAQLDKSGLPSDRFFAERPEGSVSTLKIQRTQQEDSAVYLCASRPTDRHGYTFGSGTRLTVV.

This clone has a handful of counts. This chain joins TRBV21-1 and TRBJ1-2; the table's D call, TRBD1, was not checked against the DNA. TRBV21-1 counts as a pseudogene. This CDR3 has 15 residues. CDR3 coding DNA: TGTGCCAGCAGCAAAGGGGTATCCGACAGGGATGGCTACACCTTC. Protein sequence: CASSKGVSDRDGYTF.

CDR3 protein: CASSLSWGGSYNEQFF. CDR3 sequence (DNA): TGTGCCAGCAGTTTATCATGGGGGGGCTCCTACAATGAGCAGTTCTTC. The J gene is TRBJ2-1, the V gene TRBV27; 7 positions agree with TRBD2. After removal of 0 bases from V and 0 bases from J, the junction contained 2 bases not matched to a gene. This CDR3 spans 16 amino acids. Germline V gene data show CDR1 as MNHEY and CDR2 as SMNVEV (reference sequence).

This clone has a single count. The J gene is TRBJ2-7, the V gene TRBV2, with 11 bases fitting TRBD2. J lost 2 bases, V lost 1 base, and 10 bases had no gene match. The germline V gene encodes CDR1 SNHLY and CDR2 FYNNEI. The CDR3 is 18 residues long. The CDR3 DNA sequence: TGTGCCAGCAGTGAAGATGTAGCGGGAGGGCGGATTACCTACGAGCAGTACGTC. Translation gives CASSEDVAGGRITYEQYV.

This chain links TRBV3-1 (or the pseudogene TRBV3-2) with TRBJ2-1; the match to TRBD1 covers 8 bases. Germline V gives CDR1 LGHDT, CDR2 YNNKEL (reference sequence). The CDR3 sequence is 15 residues long. Trimming took 0 bases from V and 6 from J; bases not matched to a gene: 4. CDR3 nucleotide sequence: TGTGCCAGCAGCCAAGATCCTGGGACAGGCAATGAGCAGTTCTTC. It yields the protein CASSQDPGTGNEQFF.

The rearrangement uses TRBV6-4 and TRBJ2-2; TRBD2 agrees at 10 bases. This CDR3 contains 18 residues. V lost 4 bases, J lost 0 bases, and 8 bases stayed unmatched. Germline assignment: CDR1 MRHNA and CDR2 SNTAGT. This CDR3 reads CASSVFASGGANTGELFF. The CDR3 DNA is TGTGCCAGCAGTGTTTTTGCCAGCGGGGGGGCGAACACCGGGGAGCTGTTTTTT.

This chain links TRBV5-1 with TRBJ1-1; D call uncertain. The CDR3 is 15 residues long. V was shortened by 0 bases and J by 4 bases, with 13 bases between the two germline ends. CDR1 and CDR2 from the germline V gene are SGHRS and YFSETQ. The CDR3: CASSLEGGMSTEAFF. DNA for the CDR3: TGCGCCAGCAGCTTGGAAGGAGGGATGAGCACTGAAGCTTTCTTT.

This clone was seen a single time. The genes are TRBV10-2 and TRBJ1-2, with D possibly matching TRBD1 (6 bases). Germline lookup yields CDR1 WSHSY and CDR2 SAAADI. Trimming removed 0 bases from V and 7 bases from J, with 12 bases in between. The CDR3 sequence is 14 residues long. In DNA form, the CDR3 reads TGCGCCAGCAGTGAGTCGAAGGGGGTGTTTGGCTACACCTTC. It encodes CASSESKGVFGYTF.

The rearrangement links TRBV6-2 or TRBV6-3 to TRBJ1-1; tentatively, D is TRBD1 (5 bases). Germline CDR1 MNHEY, CDR2 SVGEGT. This CDR3 is built from 13 residues. The V gene lost 4 bases and the J gene lost 6 bases, with 12 bases spanning the gap. Here the CDR3 DNA reads TGTGCCAGCAGTTTCCTTGTAGGGGCTGAAGCTTTCTTT. Translation: CASSFLVGAEAFF.

The chain is built from TRBV20-1 and TRBJ2-3; 8 bases are a match to TRBD2. The CDR3 covers 16 residues. Germline V CDR1 and CDR2: DFQATT, SNEGSKA (reference sequence). Unmatched junction bases numbered 13, after V lost 3 bases and J lost 5 bases. CDR3 amino acids: CSASRPDGGVGDTQYF. The CDR3 coding sequence is TGCAGTGCTAGTCGTCCGGACGGGGGGGTCGGAGATACGCAGTATTTT.

V is TRBV7-2 and J is TRBJ2-5; D gene unclear. This CDR3 region has 14 residues. From germline, CDR1 is SGHTA and CDR2 FQGNSA. The V gene lost 5 bases and the J gene lost 1 base, with 11 bases spanning the gap. This CDR3 is CASSQTMFQETQYF. CDR3 DNA sequence: TGTGCCAGCAGCCAAACAATGTTCCAAGAGACCCAGTACTTC.

This clone has a single count. The J gene is TRBJ2-5, the V gene TRBV6-1, with D perhaps TRBD1 (5 bases). Germline V lookup: CDR1 MNHNS, CDR2 SASEGT. Trimming shortened V by 3 bases and J by 5 bases, and 19 bases separated the two germline ends. This CDR3 is 16 amino acids long. The CDR3 nucleotides read TGTGCCAGCAGTGAGGGATTGGGCAGGGCAAAGGAGACCCAGTACTTC. It codes for CASSEGLGRAKETQYF.

The chain joins TRBV4-3 to TRBJ1-1; D unresolved. Per germline, CDR1 LGHNA and CDR2 YSLEER. This CDR3 is built from 16 residues. The V gene lost 0 bases and the J gene lost 0 bases, with 11 bases spanning the gap. CDR3 loop: CASSQDFEGMNTEAFF. In nucleotides, the CDR3 is TGCGCCAGCAGCCAAGATTTTGAGGGCATGAACACTGAAGCTTTCTTT.

This chain joins TRBV5-1 and TRBJ2-5, with 14 positions matching TRBD2. Germline V CDR1 and CDR2: SGHRS, YFSETQ. The CDR3 totals 17 residues. Trimming cost V 4 bases and J 5 bases; bases outside gene matches: 10. This CDR3 reads CASSLTRLAGGRETQYF. For the CDR3, the DNA is TGCGCCAGCAGCCTAACCCGACTAGCGGGGGGGCGGGAGACCCAGTACTTC. Variable domain in full (rest from reference TRBV5-1 and TRBJ2-5): KAGVTQTPRYLIKTRGQQVTLSCSPISGHRSVSWYQQTPGQGLQFLFEYFSETQRNKGNFPGRFSGRQFSNSRSEMNVSTLELGDSALYLCASSLTRLAGGRETQYFGPGTRLLVL.

The gene calls are TRBV11-2 and TRBJ2-5, with a weak D call TRBD2 (5 bases). This CDR3 is 15 amino acids long. CDR1 and CDR2 from the germline V gene are SGHAT and FQNNGV. V lost 5 bases, J lost 9 bases, and 22 bases lay in between. CDR3 sequence: CASSPMILAPEAQYF. The CDR3 DNA reads TGTGCCAGCAGCCCGATGATCCTCGCCCCGGAGGCCCAGTACTTC.